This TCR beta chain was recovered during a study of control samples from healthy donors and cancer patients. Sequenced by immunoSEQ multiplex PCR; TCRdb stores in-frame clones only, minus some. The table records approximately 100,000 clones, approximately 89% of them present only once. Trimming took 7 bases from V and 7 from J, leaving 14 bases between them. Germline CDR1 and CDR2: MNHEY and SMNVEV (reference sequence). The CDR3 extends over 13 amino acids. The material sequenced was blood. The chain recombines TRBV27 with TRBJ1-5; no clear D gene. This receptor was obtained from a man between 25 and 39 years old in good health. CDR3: CASTSSPPQPQHF. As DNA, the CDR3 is TGTGCCAGCACAAGTTCCCCCCCACAGCCCCAGCATTTT.